Sequencing of this T cell receptor beta chain was carried out in a study of tumor-infiltrating lymphocytes in primary liver carcinoma. About the study: Each of the growths was stage T1-T3 N0M0, extending roughly 4.2 to 10 cm across.

Overall study findings and caveats: Tumor-adjacent and tumor-blood pairs shared a smaller degree of overlap than tumor region pairs. Just about 7-24% of leading clones were found in every one of five regions. Blood's top-250-clone fraction was significantly lower than that of tumors (p = 0.039).

With a constant-region primer, TCR beta cDNA was made from approximately 450 ng of total RNA. Three nested multiplex PCR rounds, a slightly modified ARM-PCR, produced the libraries for TCR beta. The study ran its first two PCR rounds for nine to ten cycles each, using TRBV1-TRBV30 forward primers and a C-beta reverse primer. In TCRdb, the multiplex PCR reads were re-called with MiXCR into one record per CDR3 protein. The sample yields some 120,000 distinct CDR3 sequences, 64% seen once. This clonotype was counted many times. Antigen: not known. Germline loops: CDR1 PRHDT, CDR2 FYEKMQ (reference sequence). Trimming shortened V by 5 bases and J by 5 bases, and 10 bases separated the two germline ends. There are 13 residues in the CDR3. DNA and RNA were both co-extracted from approximately 20-30 mg of bulk tissue that had not been sorted.

The sample taken for sequencing was liver tumor tissue from sampling region 3. Subset reported: tumor region T3, left-lateral pole. This sequence originates from a woman aged 55 to 70 with primary liver carcinoma and hepatitis B virus infection. The gene calls are TRBV13 and TRBJ2-1; D gene uncertain. The chain's CDR3 is CASSPGPNNEQFF. The CDR3 DNA sequence: TGTGCCAGCAGCCCAGGACCAAACAATGAGCAGTTCTTC.